Below are 16 T cell receptor beta chains sequenced from a single sample in a study of CD8+ T cells in alopecia areata. CD25+CD127- cells were sorted from CD4+ cells in roughly 5 patients. The sequencing template was cDNA reverse transcribed from extracted RNA. This table comes from immunoSEQ multiplex PCR, and its TCRdb copy is limited to in-frame clones, with some not included. The table lists around 36,000 clones, around half of them singletons. Sequencing was performed on CD4+ Tregs sorted from blood. Receptors were obtained from a human donor with alopecia areata.

The CDR3, as DNA: TGCGCCAGCAGCTTGGAGAGAACTGCTAACTATGGCTACACCTTC. Residues: CASSLERTANYGYTF. The chain recombines TRBV5-1 with TRBJ1-2; D gene unclear. The CDR3 covers 15 residues. The germline V gene has CDR1 SGHRS and CDR2 YFSETQ. The V end lost 0 bases, the J end lost 0 bases, and 9 bases lay between the germline ends.

This clone was observed a few times. This chain links TRBV28 with TRBJ2-5; 7 bases map to TRBD2. This CDR3 comprises 16 residues. Germline V gene sequence: CDR1 MDHEN, CDR2 SYDVKM. V lost 6 bases, J lost 5 bases, and 15 bases stayed unmatched. CDR3 nucleotides: TGTGCCAGCAGCCGACCCGACTACAGCGGGACGGAGACCCAGTACTTC. Amino acid sequence: CASSRPDYSGTETQYF. Supplemented by reference TRBV28 and TRBJ2-5, the full variable domain reads DVKVTQSSRYLVKRTGEKVFLECVQDMDHENMFWYRQDPGLGLRLIYFSYDVKMKEKGDIPEGYSVSREKKERFSLILESASTNQTSMYLCASSRPDYSGTETQYFGPGTRLLVL.

The rearrangement joins TRBV4-3 to TRBJ2-5; D may be TRBD1 or TRBD2 (6 bases each). The CDR3 totals 15 residues. V was clipped by 3 bases and J by 5 bases, with 16 bases between them. CDR1 and CDR2 from the germline V gene are LGHNA and YSLEER. The CDR3 nucleotides read TGCGCCAGCAGCCAGGCAAAGGGGGGAGAGGAGACCCAGTACTTC. It is translated as CASSQAKGGEETQYF.

The rearrangement joins TRBV19 to TRBJ1-2; no reliable D call. Trimming left V 3 bases short and J 1 base short, with 15 bases between. Germline V CDR1 and CDR2: LNHDA, SQIVND (reference sequence). This CDR3 has 16 residues. CDR3: CASSIGPRRINYGYTF. Written as DNA, the CDR3 is TGTGCCAGTAGTATCGGACCGCGGCGGATTAACTATGGCTACACCTTC. Full variable domain (rest looked up from reference TRBV19 and TRBJ1-2): DGGITQSPKYLFRKEGQNVTLSCEQNLNHDAMYWYRQDPGQGLRLIYYSQIVNDFQKGDIAEGYSVSREKKESFPLTVTSAQKNPTAFYLCASSIGPRRINYGYTFGSGTRLTVV.

This rearrangement joins TRBV7-3 to TRBJ2-3; tentative D call: TRBD2 (6 bases). This CDR3 region has 17 residues. CDR1 and CDR2 (germline): SGHTA, FQGTGA. The ends were cut back, 2 bases at V and 3 bases at J, with 18 bases in the middle. CDR3 in DNA: TGTGCCAGCAGCTTACCCGCGGAGGGGACTTTGACAGATACGCAGTATTTT. Translated: CASSLPAEGTLTDTQYF.

The chain links TRBV27 to TRBJ2-1, with 12 bases lining up with TRBD2. The CDR3 is 16 amino acids. V dropped 6 bases and J dropped 1; count of bases not matched to a gene: 4. Germline values: CDR1 MNHEY, CDR2 SMNVEV (reference sequence). The CDR3 protein is CASSPLAGGSYNEQFF. The CDR3 bases are TGTGCCAGCAGCCCACTAGCGGGGGGATCCTACAATGAGCAGTTCTTC.

The J gene is TRBJ2-5, the V gene TRBV5-1, with D tentatively TRBD1 or TRBD2 (5 bases each). The DNA end favors TRBJ2-7, so the J call may be wrong. This CDR3 contains 16 residues. The germline V gene has CDR1 SGHRS and CDR2 YFSETQ. The CDR3, as DNA: TGCGCCAGCAGCCAAGCCGCCGGGACGGTTGCCTACGAGCAGTACTTC. This codes for CASSQAAGTVAYEQYF.

The gene calls are TRBV7-9 and TRBJ2-5; possibly TRBD1 or TRBD2 for D (5 bases each). The CDR3 covers 15 residues. Trimming left V 8 bases short and J 2 bases short, with 18 bases between. Germline CDR1 is SEHNR and CDR2 is FQNEAQ (reference sequence). The DNA of the CDR3 is TGTGCCAGCGTTTTCGGTGGGGGTATTCAAGAGACCCAGTACTTC. This encodes CASVFGGGIQETQYF. The whole variable domain, remainder taken from reference TRBV7-9 and TRBJ2-5, is DTGVSQNPRHKITKRGQNVTFRCDPISEHNRLYWYRQTLGQGPEFLTYFQNEAQLEKSRLLSDRFSAERPKGSFSTLEIQRTEQGDSAMYLCASVFGGGIQETQYFGPGTRLLVL.

This clone showed up just once. The chain uses TRBV6-6 and TRBJ1-5, with D unresolved. Trimming removed 8 bases from V and 4 bases from J, with 12 bases in between. There are 13 residues in the CDR3. Germline assignment: CDR1 MNHNY and CDR2 SVGAGI (reference sequence). CDR3 sequence (DNA): TGTGCCAGCCTAAGGGTGTCAAATCAGCCCCAGCATTTT. It translates to CASLRVSNQPQHF.

The chain uses TRBV18 and TRBJ2-5, with TRBD2 matching 7 bases. V was pared by 3 bases and J by 3 bases, with 13 bases of the junction left unmatched. CDR1 and CDR2 from the germline V gene are KGHSH and LQKENI. This CDR3 comprises 17 residues. DNA of the CDR3: TGTGCCAGCTCACCCACGGGCACACTAGCGTGGAAAGAGACCCAGTACTTC. It is translated as CASSPTGTLAWKETQYF. The variable domain in full, with the rest retrieved from reference TRBV18 and TRBJ2-5, is NAGVMQNPRHLVRRRGQEARLRCSPMKGHSHVYWYRQLPEEGLKFMVYLQKENIIDESGMPKERFSAEFPKEGPSILRIQQVVRGDSAAYFCASSPTGTLAWKETQYFGPGTRLLVL.

The rearrangement joins TRBV10-2 to TRBJ1-2; 7 bases map to TRBD1. Germline CDR1 WSHSY, CDR2 SAAADI. The CDR3 covers 14 residues. V was pared by 5 bases and J by 2 bases, with 5 bases of the junction left unmatched. The CDR3 DNA follows: TGCGCCAGCAGTAATACGACAGGGAACTATGGCTACACCTTC. Residues: CASSNTTGNYGYTF.

The rearrangement uses TRBV5-1 and TRBJ2-5, with D maybe TRBD2 (6 bases). Germline assignment: CDR1 SGHRS and CDR2 YFSETQ. Trimming took 5 bases from V and 2 from J, leaving 16 bases between them. The CDR3 contains 15 residues. The CDR3 region is CASRTAGTRQETQYF. CDR3 DNA sequence: TGCGCCAGCAGGACTGCCGGGACTCGTCAAGAGACCCAGTACTTC.

This clone has only one observation. The V gene is TRBV5-6, the J gene TRBJ2-7; TRBD2 matches at 13 bases. The CDR3 sequence is 16 residues long. V shed 3 bases and J 1 base; nucleotides not matched to a gene: 4. CDR1 and CDR2 (germline): SGHDT, YYEEEE. CDR3 DNA: TGTGCCAGCAGCTCCCGGACTAGCGGGAGATCCTACGAGCAGTACTTC. Amino acids: CASSSRTSGRSYEQYF.

The chain couples TRBV11-2 to TRBJ2-7, with 8 nucleotides matching TRBD1. Germline CDR1 SGHAT, CDR2 FQNNGV. The V and J ends lost 5 bases and 8 bases, in that order; junction bases with no gene match: 8. The CDR3 length is 13 residues. The CDR3, as DNA: TGTGCCAGCAGCGCTCAACAGGGGGGAAAGCAGTACTTC. Its translation is CASSAQQGGKQYF.

This chain uses TRBV30 with TRBJ1-5; D gene unclear. CDR3 length: 13 amino acids. In germline, CDR1 is GTSNPN, CDR2 SVGIG (reference sequence). V shed 0 bases and J shed 5 bases, with 8 bases lying between them. This CDR3 is CAWSVNLDQPQHF. The CDR3 DNA reads TGTGCCTGGAGTGTCAACCTGGATCAGCCCCAGCATTTT.

This rearrangement joins TRBV27 to TRBJ2-3; TRBD1 matches at 10 bases. V trimming: 3 bases; J trimming: 6 bases; junction bases outside the gene matches: 9. This CDR3 has 16 amino acids. Germline V lookup: CDR1 MNHEY, CDR2 SMNVEV (reference sequence). The CDR3 sequence: CASSLRDRGMGDTQYF. The CDR3 bases are TGTGCCAGCAGTTTGCGGGACAGGGGAATGGGGGATACGCAGTATTTT.